These 24 T cell receptor beta chains share one sample of origin, sequenced in a study of vaccination and CD4 T cells after COVID-19. These TCRs' antigens remain unknown. With the Oncomine TCR Beta short-read assay, DNA from cultured CD4+ T cells was sequenced. TCRdb ran MiXCR on the PCR reads and lists one entry per CDR3 protein. The data hold 9,500 to 13,000 distinct CDR3 sequences, with roughly 27% observed a single time. Treatment described: approximately 11-day PBMC culture with coronavirus spike peptide pools or control peptides (ViraFEST assay). The input for sequencing was CD4+ T cells from blood, cultured in vitro, taken before SARS-CoV-2 vaccination. The source of these receptors is a human donor who received a COVID-19 vaccine.

This clonotype was picked up a small number of times. CDR3 nucleotide sequence: TGTGCCAGCAGTACATGGACAGGGTCGAACACTGAAGCTTTCTTT. This sequence encodes CASSTWTGSNTEAFF. The chain recombines TRBV12-3 or TRBV12-4 with TRBJ1-1; the match to TRBD1 covers 8 bases. This CDR3 spans 15 amino acids. V lost 5 bases and J lost 1; bases outside the gene matches: 6.

The chain uses TRBV5-1 and TRBJ1-1; 9 bases fit TRBD1. The V gene end was trimmed by 0 bases and the J gene end by 5 bases; junction bases not matched to a gene: 11. The germline CDR1 and CDR2 sequences are SGHRS and YFSETQ. The CDR3 runs 17 residues. The CDR3 here is CASSLGFVGQGDTEAFF. For the CDR3, the DNA is TGCGCCAGCAGCTTGGGGTTCGTGGGACAGGGCGATACTGAAGCTTTCTTT.

The chain has TRBV19 and TRBJ1-6, with 10 nucleotides matching TRBD1. The V gene's germline CDR1 is LNHDA and CDR2 SQIVND (reference sequence). This CDR3 contains 18 residues. V gave up 5 bases and J gave up 3 bases; unmatched junction bases: 10. The CDR3 here is CASSQGQGESNYNSPLHF. Written as DNA, the CDR3 is TGTGCCAGTAGTCAAGGACAGGGGGAATCCAACTATAATTCACCCCTCCACTTT.

This rearrangement joins TRBV5-1 to TRBJ1-3; 8 positions agree with TRBD1. The CDR3 loop spans 14 amino acids. Per germline, CDR1 SGHRS and CDR2 YFSETQ. V trimming: 4 bases; J trimming: 4 bases; junction bases outside the gene matches: 4. The CDR3 here is CASSLTGDGNTIYF. The CDR3 bases are TGCGCCAGCAGCCTGACAGGGGACGGAAACACCATATATTTT.

The chain couples TRBV14 to TRBJ1-3; the match to TRBD1 covers 7 bases. J gave up 1 base and V 4 bases, and 10 bases lay outside the gene matches. This CDR3 contains 17 residues. Per germline, CDR1 SGHDN and CDR2 FVKESK. The CDR3 sequence is CASSRETGYGSGNTIYF. In nucleotides, the CDR3 is TGTGCCAGCAGCCGAGAGACAGGGTATGGATCTGGAAACACCATATATTTT.

There are a few counts of this clonotype. This chain uses TRBV7-3 with TRBJ1-1; D ambiguous. Trimming cost V 5 bases and J 1 base, with 8 bases left between them. The germline gives CDR1 SGHTA, CDR2 FQGTGA. The length of the CDR3 is 13 residues. CDR3 sequence: CASSPRGNTEAFF. CDR3 DNA: TGTGCCAGCAGCCCACGGGGGAACACTGAAGCTTTCTTT.

The chain recombines TRBV30 with TRBJ1-2, with D possibly matching TRBD1 (5 bases). CDR1 and CDR2 from the germline V gene are GTSNPN and SVGIG (reference sequence). Trimming took 0 bases from V and 7 from J, leaving 9 bases between them. The CDR3 covers 12 residues. The CDR3 sequence: CAWSVQARGYTF. CDR3 DNA sequence: TGTGCCTGGAGTGTACAGGCGCGTGGCTACACCTTC. Full variable domain (rest looked up from reference TRBV30 and TRBJ1-2): SQTIHQWPATLVQPVGSPLSLECTVEGTSNPNLYWYRQAAGRGLQLLFYSVGIGQISSEVPQNLSASRPQDRQFILSSKKLLLSDSGFYLCAWSVQARGYTFGSGTRLTVV.

The V and J genes are TRBV11-3 and TRBJ2-7; 7 bases align to TRBD1. CDR1 and CDR2 (germline): SGHNT, YENEEA. This CDR3 spans 15 amino acids. V lost 2 bases and J lost 2; bases outside the gene matches: 6. This CDR3 is CASSLRGQGPYEQYF. The CDR3, as DNA: TGTGCCAGCAGCTTAAGGGGGCAGGGCCCCTACGAGCAGTACTTC.

This clonotype has only a few counts. The chain employs TRBV5-4 and TRBJ2-3, with 8 nucleotides matching TRBD1. The CDR3 consists of 16 residues. V shed 4 bases and J 0 bases; nucleotides not matched to a gene: 7. The germline V gene has CDR1 SGHNT and CDR2 YYREEE (reference sequence). CDR3 sequence reads: CASSPARDRSTDTQYF. For the CDR3, the DNA is TGTGCCAGCAGCCCGGCCCGGGACAGGAGCACAGATACGCAGTATTTT. Using reference TRBV5-4 and TRBJ2-3 for the parts outside the CDR3, the full variable domain is ETGVTQSPTHLIKTRGQQVTLRCSSQSGHNTVSWYQQALGQGPQFIFQYYREEENGRGNFPPRFSGLQFPNYSSELNVNALELDDSALYLCASSPARDRSTDTQYFGPGTRLTVL.

This clonotype was picked up a small number of times. The chain joins TRBV6-1 to TRBJ1-1, with TRBD1 identical over 9 bases. Germline V lookup: CDR1 MNHNS, CDR2 SASEGT. CDR3 size: 15 residues. J gave up 5 bases and V 5 bases, and 9 bases lay outside the gene matches. CDR3 in DNA: TGTGCCAGCAGTCCCACACAGGGGGCGCGAACTGAAGCTTTCTTT. Translation gives CASSPTQGARTEAFF.

CDR3 region: CASSWDRGFSGELFF. The CDR3 region has the DNA TGTGCCAGCAGTTGGGACAGGGGATTTTCCGGGGAGCTGTTTTTT. This chain joins TRBV2 and TRBJ2-2; 10 bases agree with TRBD1. The V segment lost 5 bases and the J segment 6 bases; nucleotides outside the gene matches: 6. There are 15 residues in the CDR3. Germline CDR1 SNHLY, CDR2 FYNNEI.

This clonotype was seen a handful of times. The chain uses TRBV7-9 and TRBJ2-2; D perhaps matches TRBD1 (6 bases). The CDR3 spans 16 residues. Germline V lookup: CDR1 SEHNR, CDR2 FQNEAQ (reference sequence). Deletions cut 5 bases from V and 5 bases from J, with 18 bases between. The CDR3 here is CASSPRQVVLTGELFF. Here the CDR3 DNA reads TGTGCCAGCAGCCCCCGACAGGTTGTGTTGACCGGGGAGCTGTTTTTT.

The chain employs TRBV24-1 and TRBJ2-3; D is possibly TRBD1 or TRBD2 (5 bases each). Trimming took 4 bases from V and 1 from J, leaving 17 bases between them. This CDR3 contains 17 residues. Germline V gene data show CDR1 as KGHDR and CDR2 as SFDVKD. The CDR3 DNA follows: TGTGCCACCAGTGACCCGACCAGGGACCCCCGCACAGATACGCAGTATTTT. Translated: CATSDPTRDPRTDTQYF.

The V call is TRBV4-1, the J call TRBJ1-4; D is undetermined. The CDR3 consists of 13 residues. The germline gives CDR1 MGHRA, CDR2 YSYEKL. V was cut by 1 base and J by 15 bases, with 15 bases left in between. CDR3 bases: TGCGCCAGCAGCCAAGGGGTATGGGAGCGGGTGTTTTTT. Translation: CASSQGVWERVFF.

This clonotype appeared a few times. The J gene is TRBJ2-1, the V gene TRBV7-2; TRBD2 matches 11 bases. The V and J ends lost 6 bases and 8 bases, in that order; junction bases with no gene match: 9. The CDR3 loop spans 15 amino acids. CDR1 is SGHTA, CDR2 FQGNSA, per germline. The CDR3 DNA reads TGTGCCAGCAGGATAGCGGGGGGGGACGTCTATGAGCAGTTCTTC. As protein: CASRIAGGDVYEQFF.

The rearrangement joins TRBV5-5 to TRBJ2-4; tentatively, D is TRBD1 (5 bases). Germline-derived CDR1 and CDR2 are SGHKS and YYEKEE (reference sequence). Trimming took off 6 bases at V and 5 bases at J, with 12 bases between the two ends. The CDR3 has 13 amino acids. The CDR3, as DNA: TGTGCCAGCACCCCGTGGGGCCAAAACATTCAGTACTTC. This codes for CASTPWGQNIQYF. The whole variable domain, remainder taken from reference TRBV5-5 and TRBJ2-4, is DAGVTQSPTHLIKTRGQQVTLRCSPISGHKSVSWYQQVLGQGPQFIFQYYEKEERGRGNFPDRFSARQFPNYSSELNVNALLLGDSALYLCASTPWGQNIQYFGAGTRLSVL.

This clonotype was seen a few times. J is TRBJ2-7 and V is TRBV11-3; TRBD1 aligns across 8 bases. CDR1 SGHNT and CDR2 YENEEA come from the germline V gene. Germline trimming cut 1 base from V and 10 bases from J; bases unmatched to any gene: 12. The CDR3 contains 15 residues. DNA of the CDR3: TGTGCCAGCAGCTTAGCCGAGAGGACAGGGTTGGTTCAGTACTTC. The encoded protein is CASSLAERTGLVQYF.

This clonotype was seen a handful of times. The V call is TRBV29-1, the J call TRBJ1-1; the D gene is possibly TRBD1 (5 bases). V was cut by 3 bases and J by 0 bases, with 11 bases left in between. Germline V lookup: CDR1 SQVTM, CDR2 ANQGSEA. The CDR3 length is 14 residues. CDR3 DNA sequence: TGCAGCGTTGATAGGGGACGGATGAACACTGAAGCTTTCTTT. This gives the protein CSVDRGRMNTEAFF.

The rearrangement joins TRBV12-3 or TRBV12-4 to TRBJ1-5; tentatively, D is TRBD1 (5 bases). This CDR3 is built from 12 residues. V lost 1 base to trimming and J lost 9 bases, with 7 bases between them. The CDR3 nucleotides are TGTGCCAGCAGTTTAGTGGGGGGGCCCCAGCATTTT. Translated, it gives CASSLVGGPQHF.

V and J are TRBV11-3 and TRBJ2-7, with 8 bases that match TRBD1. CDR1 is SGHNT and CDR2 is YENEEA in the germline V gene. CDR3 length: 15 amino acids. Losses at the gene ends were 3 bases for V and 3 bases for J; bases not matched to a gene: 7. The CDR3 DNA reads TGTGCCAGCAGCTTTTTGGGACAGGTTAACTACGAGCAGTACTTC. It encodes CASSFLGQVNYEQYF.

This clonotype was seen a handful of times. The chain has TRBV21-1 and TRBJ2-3; the table's D call, TRBD1, was not checked against the DNA. TRBV21-1 is marked as a pseudogene. This CDR3 has 15 residues. The CDR3 protein is CASRRDRGNTDTQYF. CDR3 DNA sequence: TGTGCCAGCCGACGGGACAGGGGGAACACAGATACGCAGTATTTT.

CDR3 sequence (DNA): TGCGCCAGCAGCCATGGGGATGTTAGCTCCTACGAGCAGTACTTC. Protein: CASSHGDVSSYEQYF. The chain employs TRBV4-1 and TRBJ2-7, with unresolved D. This CDR3 contains 15 residues. V lost 3 bases, J lost 0 bases, and 12 bases lay in between. The V gene's germline CDR1 is MGHRA and CDR2 YSYEKL.

V and J are TRBV2 and TRBJ1-3; D uncertain. Trimming took off 5 bases at V and 0 bases at J, with 8 bases between the two ends. The germline V gene has CDR1 SNHLY and CDR2 FYNNEI. This CDR3 has 14 residues. The CDR3 DNA reads as TGTGCCAGCAGTTGGACGGTCTCTGGAAACACCATATATTTT. Protein: CASSWTVSGNTIYF.

By sample share, this clonotype is medium-sized. V is TRBV7-9 and J is TRBJ1-3, with TRBD1 as a possible D gene (5 bases). CDR1 and CDR2 from the germline V gene are SEHNR and FQNEAQ (reference sequence). The V end was cut by 0 bases, the J end by 0 bases, with 12 bases between. The CDR3 has 17 residues. The CDR3 reads CASSLALGGTSGNTIYF. In nucleotides, the CDR3 is TGTGCCAGCAGCTTAGCGCTAGGAGGGACCTCTGGAAACACCATATATTTT.